The 14 T cell receptor beta chains in this list originate from one sample, sequenced in a study of shared clonotypes between healthy human individuals (dated by TCRdb to about 2020). The receptor library was made with the immunoSEQ multiplex PCR assay. The table was pulled from immuneACCESS by TCRdb, which kept in-frame rearrangements only. Such tables lose some clones; where checked, under half of the loss comes from unresolved V genes, and the rest has no known cause. This sample has around 510,000 clones in its table, and 90% to 96% of those were observed once. The ten top clones hold 0.05% to 0.07% of the sample. The source material was naive CD4+ T cells sorted from blood. Taken with the paper, the label for cell subset or site translates to: CD45RA+ positively selected. The receptors originated from a young woman in good health.

V is TRBV4-1 and J is TRBJ2-7; a weak D match, TRBD2 (6 bases). Germline assignment: CDR1 MGHRA and CDR2 YSYEKL. With 1 base removed from V and 5 bases from J, the gap between germline ends came to 24 bases. The CDR3 covers 18 residues. CDR3 sequence (DNA): TGCGCCAGCAGCCAAGTAGCTGGCGGGGTATCGTCCACCAACGAGCAGTACTTC. Translating gives CASSQVAGGVSSTNEQYF.

V gene TRBV19 combines with J gene TRBJ2-4; D is uncertain. Trimming took off 0 bases at V and 1 base at J, with 16 bases between the two ends. CDR3 length: 18 amino acids. CDR1 and CDR2 (germline): LNHDA, SQIVND (reference sequence). This chain's CDR3 is CASSIDRSFGVAKNIQYF. CDR3 bases: TGTGCCAGTAGTATAGATCGCAGTTTTGGGGTGGCCAAAAACATTCAGTACTTC.

The chain recombines TRBV28 with TRBJ1-1; D is ambiguous. Between the trimmed V and J ends, which lost 7 bases and 3 bases, there was a span of 6 bases. There are 11 residues in the CDR3. The V gene's germline CDR1 is MDHEN and CDR2 SYDVKM. CDR3: CASKLHTEAFF. CDR3 in DNA: TGTGCCAGCAAACTACACACTGAAGCTTTCTTT.

V and J are TRBV15 and TRBJ1-2, with D perhaps matching TRBD1 (6 bases). The V gene's germline CDR1 is LNHNV and CDR2 YYDKDF (reference sequence). V gave up 0 bases and J gave up 4 bases, with 12 bases separating them. The CDR3 contains 15 residues. CDR3 sequence reads: CATSRDLGQLYGYTF. CDR3 DNA: TGTGCCACCAGCAGAGATTTGGGACAACTCTATGGCTACACCTTC.

This clone was counted a single time. Other DNA sequences in this sample translate to the same CDR3. The V and J genes are TRBV27 and TRBJ2-7; 7 bases fit TRBD1. The CDR3 runs to 14 residues. With V trimmed by 5 bases and J by 3 bases, 7 bases remained unmatched. Germline CDR1 is MNHEY and CDR2 is SMNVEV (reference sequence). The CDR3 sequence: CASSPRTGGYEQYF. DNA for the CDR3: TGTGCCAGCAGTCCACGGACAGGAGGCTACGAGCAGTACTTC.

The chain carries TRBV28 and TRBJ1-2; no firm D call. The CDR3 totals 13 residues. Trimming pared 3 bases from V and 7 bases from J, leaving 12 bases between. Germline V gives CDR1 MDHEN, CDR2 SYDVKM. CDR3 loop: CASSFWQDGGYTF. The CDR3 region has the DNA TGTGCCAGCAGTTTTTGGCAGGACGGTGGCTACACCTTC.

The V call is TRBV5-4, the J call TRBJ2-7; 10 bases fit TRBD1. After removal of 4 bases from V and 5 bases from J, the junction contained 15 bases not matched to a gene. This CDR3 has 17 amino acids. Germline CDR1 reads SGHNT; CDR2 reads YYREEE (reference sequence). The CDR3 nucleotides are TGTGCCAGCAGCCCCACAGTCACCGGGACAGGGGATGACGAGCAGTACTTC. Its protein product is CASSPTVTGTGDDEQYF.

The chain uses TRBV19 and TRBJ2-5, with 11 bases identical to TRBD1. Germline V gives CDR1 LNHDA, CDR2 SQIVND (reference sequence). The CDR3 runs to 14 residues. V shed 5 bases and J 5 bases; nucleotides not matched to a gene: 4. The CDR3 region is CASSPGQGAETQYF. The CDR3 DNA is TGTGCCAGTAGTCCAGGACAGGGGGCTGAGACCCAGTACTTC. Full variable domain (outside the CDR3, taken from reference TRBV19 and TRBJ2-5): DGGITQSPKYLFRKEGQNVTLSCEQNLNHDAMYWYRQDPGQGLRLIYYSQIVNDFQKGDIAEGYSVSREKKESFPLTVTSAQKNPTAFYLCASSPGQGAETQYFGPGTRLLVL.

The rearrangement links TRBV4-1 to TRBJ1-4; D is uncertain. This CDR3 region has 16 residues. The germline V gene encodes CDR1 MGHRA and CDR2 YSYEKL. V dropped 8 bases and J dropped 4 bases, with 20 bases sitting between them. The CDR3 DNA reads TGCGCCAGCCGAGAAGTCAGGCGGCAGCGTAATGAAAAACTGTTTTTT. It specifies CASREVRRQRNEKLFF.

The rearrangement joins TRBV5-1 to TRBJ2-2, with 13 bases aligning to TRBD2. Germline V CDR1 and CDR2: SGHRS, YFSETQ. CDR3 length equals 17 residues. V lost 2 bases, J lost 3 bases, and 4 bases stayed unmatched. CDR3 nucleotides: TGCGCCAGCAGCTTAGGGACTAGCGGGATTTACACCGGGGAGCTGTTTTTT. It specifies CASSLGTSGIYTGELFF.

This clone showed up just once. The chain employs TRBV19 and TRBJ2-3, with a weak D call TRBD2 (5 bases). Germline values: CDR1 LNHDA, CDR2 SQIVND (reference sequence). V shed 5 bases and J shed 6 bases, with 24 bases lying between them. CDR3 size: 17 residues. The DNA for the CDR3 is TGTGCCAGTAGTCCGGGAAGTAGACTAAGGAAATTGGATACGCAGTATTTT. This gives the protein CASSPGSRLRKLDTQYF.

There are a few counts of this clone. The V and J genes are TRBV6-5 and TRBJ1-4, with a possible D match to TRBD1 (6 bases). Germline V gene lookup returns CDR1 MNHEY and CDR2 SVGAGI. V shed 6 bases and J shed 6 bases, with 14 bases lying between them. This CDR3 contains 14 residues. CDR3 in DNA: TGTGCCAGCAGCCCAGGGGATTACGATGAAAAACTGTTTTTT. Amino acids: CASSPGDYDEKLFF.

V gene TRBV5-1 combines with J gene TRBJ1-5; perhaps TRBD1 as D (5 bases). V lost 0 bases and J lost 3, with 10 bases in between. CDR1 is SGHRS, CDR2 YFSETQ, per germline. The CDR3 extends over 15 amino acids. The CDR3 nucleotides are TGCGCCAGCAGCTTGGCCGGGACGAACAATCAGCCCCAGCATTTT. Its translation is CASSLAGTNNQPQHF. The variable domain in full, completed from reference TRBV5-1 and TRBJ1-5, reads KAGVTQTPRYLIKTRGQQVTLSCSPISGHRSVSWYQQTPGQGLQFLFEYFSETQRNKGNFPGRFSGRQFSNSRSEMNVSTLELGDSALYLCASSLAGTNNQPQHFGDGTRLSIL.

V is TRBV28 and J is TRBJ1-1, with D maybe TRBD1 (5 bases). This CDR3 is built from 13 residues. Trimming removed 3 bases at V and 6 bases at J, with 11 bases between. CDR1 and CDR2 from the germline V gene are MDHEN and SYDVKM. CDR3 region: CASSFGGIPEAFF. The CDR3 DNA follows: TGTGCCAGCAGTTTTGGGGGGATTCCTGAAGCTTTCTTT.